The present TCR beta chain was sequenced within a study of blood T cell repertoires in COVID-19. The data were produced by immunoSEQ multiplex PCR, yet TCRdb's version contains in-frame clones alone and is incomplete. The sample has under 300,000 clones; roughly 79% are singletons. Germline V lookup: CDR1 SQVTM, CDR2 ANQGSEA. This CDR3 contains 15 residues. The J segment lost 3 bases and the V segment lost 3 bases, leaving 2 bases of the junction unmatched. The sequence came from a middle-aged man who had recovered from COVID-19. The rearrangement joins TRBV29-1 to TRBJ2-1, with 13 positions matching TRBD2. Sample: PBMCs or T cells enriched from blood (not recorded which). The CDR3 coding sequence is TGCAGCGTTGACGGGACTAGCGGGAACTACAATGAGCAGTTCTTC. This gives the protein CSVDGTSGNYNEQFF.